The 18 T cell receptor beta chains listed next were all sequenced from one sample in a study of blood T cell repertoires in COVID-19. Clones were sequenced by immunoSEQ multiplex PCR, and TCRdb holds only the in-frame ones, with some missing. The sample has approximately 48,000 clones, around 83% seen once. Material for sequencing was peripheral blood. These receptors were taken from a man aged 60 to 75 with acute or convalescent COVID-19.

The rearrangement joins TRBV28 to TRBJ1-1, with TRBD1 as a possible D gene (5 bases). Germline CDR1 MDHEN, CDR2 SYDVKM. Trimming removed 3 bases from V and 1 base from J, with 12 bases in between. The CDR3 runs 15 residues. The CDR3 loop reads CASSFSGGKNTEAFF. CDR3 in DNA: TGTGCCAGCAGTTTTTCGGGGGGAAAGAACACTGAAGCTTTCTTT.

The chain combines TRBV5-6 with TRBJ2-3; 7 bases match TRBD2. In germline, CDR1 is SGHDT, CDR2 YYEEEE. CDR3 size: 17 residues. V shed 4 bases and J 2 bases; nucleotides not matched to a gene: 13. This CDR3 is CASSPPPGRVHTDTQYF. In DNA, the CDR3 is TGTGCCAGCAGCCCCCCGCCAGGGAGGGTACACACAGATACGCAGTATTTT.

This chain uses TRBV27 with TRBJ2-7; 7 positions match TRBD1. The V gene end was trimmed by 5 bases and the J gene end by 5 bases; junction bases not matched to a gene: 6. Germline V lookup: CDR1 MNHEY, CDR2 SMNVEV (reference sequence). The CDR3 is 13 residues long. Here the CDR3 DNA reads TGTGCCAGCAGTGCCCAGGACAGGAACGAGCAGTACTTC. This sequence encodes CASSAQDRNEQYF.

The V and J genes are TRBV5-1 and TRBJ2-3, with 10 bases lining up with TRBD2. With V trimmed by 2 bases and J by 2 bases, 5 bases remained unmatched. Germline CDR1 reads SGHRS; CDR2 reads YFSETQ. This CDR3 contains 16 residues. The CDR3 DNA reads as TGCGCCAGCAGCTTTCTAGCGGGAGCCCCCACAGATACGCAGTATTTT. It codes for CASSFLAGAPTDTQYF.

The V gene is TRBV9, the J gene TRBJ2-3, with TRBD1 identical over 9 bases. V lost 4 bases and J lost 4; bases outside the gene matches: 7. This CDR3 region has 15 residues. Germline V gene lookup returns CDR1 SGDLS and CDR2 YYNGEE. The DNA for the CDR3 is TGTGCCAGCAGCTCAAGGGACAGGGTACCAGATACGCAGTATTTT. It encodes CASSSRDRVPDTQYF.

This clone was counted a single time. This chain uses TRBV21-1 with TRBJ1-5; the table's D call, TRBD1, has no DNA check behind it. TRBV21-1 is a recognized pseudogene. CDR3 length equals 15 residues. The CDR3 loop reads CASSKATGPNQPQHF. Here the CDR3 DNA reads TGTGCCAGCAGCAAAGCGACAGGGCCCAATCAGCCCCAGCATTTT.

This clone has a handful of counts. The V gene is TRBV28, the J gene TRBJ2-1, with D maybe TRBD2 (5 bases). The germline V gene encodes CDR1 MDHEN and CDR2 SYDVKM. The CDR3 has 15 residues. V was shortened by 3 bases and J by 0 bases, with 9 bases between the two germline ends. CDR3 nucleotide sequence: TGTGCCAGCAGTTTGATAGGGAGCTCCTACAATGAGCAGTTCTTC. Translating gives CASSLIGSSYNEQFF.

This clone was picked up one time. This chain links TRBV6-5 with TRBJ2-3; TRBD2 is a possible D gene (6 bases). V lost 4 bases, J lost 3 bases, and 17 bases lay in between. Germline-derived CDR1 and CDR2 are MNHEY and SVGAGI. This CDR3 has 16 amino acids. The chain's CDR3 is CASSSGAGSWTDTQYF. CDR3 coding DNA: TGTGCCAGCAGTTCTGGCGCCGGGAGTTGGACAGATACGCAGTATTTT.

V and J are TRBV28 and TRBJ2-5, with D possibly matching TRBD1 (6 bases). V was clipped by 7 bases and J by 3 bases, with 9 bases between them. Germline V gene data show CDR1 as MDHEN and CDR2 as SYDVKM. The CDR3 contains 12 residues. CDR3 amino acids: CASNRAEETQYF. CDR3 nucleotide sequence: TGTGCCAGCAACAGGGCGGAAGAGACCCAGTACTTC.

The chain carries TRBV30 and TRBJ1-4, with no clear D. Germline V gene lookup returns CDR1 GTSNPN and CDR2 SVGIG (reference sequence). The CDR3 is 14 amino acids. V was cut by 6 bases and J by 5 bases, with 16 bases left in between. CDR3 residues: CACPKRHQNEKLFF. In DNA, the CDR3 is TGTGCCTGCCCGAAGAGACACCAAAATGAAAAACTGTTTTTT.

This clone was seen only once. The chain couples TRBV28 to TRBJ1-5; D uncertain. The CDR3 covers 15 residues. CDR1 is MDHEN and CDR2 is SYDVKM in the germline V gene. Trimming took 6 bases from V and 6 from J, leaving 18 bases between them. The chain's CDR3 is CASRPVGGRSQPQHF. CDR3 bases: TGTGCCAGCAGGCCAGTGGGAGGGAGGAGTCAGCCCCAGCATTTT.

DNA of the CDR3: TGTGCCCAAACCCACCGGGGGAGGGACCCTTATGAGACCCAGTACTTC. Encoded protein: CAQTHRGRDPYETQYF. The J gene is TRBJ2-5, the V gene TRBV30, with 7 bases that match TRBD2. Unmatched junction bases numbered 20, after V lost 8 bases and J lost 5 bases. The CDR3 runs to 16 residues. The V gene's germline CDR1 is GTSNPN and CDR2 SVGIG (reference sequence).

The J gene is TRBJ1-2, the V gene TRBV9; TRBD1 matches at 9 bases. From germline, CDR1 is SGDLS and CDR2 YYNGEE. The length of the CDR3 is 13 residues. After removal of 3 bases from V and 6 bases from J, the junction contained 3 bases not matched to a gene. The CDR3 coding sequence is TGTGCCAGCAGCGCTGGACAGGGGCATGGCTACACCTTC. Translation gives CASSAGQGHGYTF.

V and J are TRBV7-9 and TRBJ1-6, with D perhaps TRBD1 (5 bases). The CDR3 is made up of 14 amino acids. CDR1 is SEHNR, CDR2 FQNEAQ, per germline (reference sequence). Deletions cut 3 bases from V and 9 bases from J, with 12 bases between. This CDR3 reads CASSLFGGGSPLHF. The DNA for the CDR3 is TGTGCCAGCAGCTTGTTCGGGGGGGGTTCACCCCTCCACTTT.

The rearrangement joins TRBV27 to TRBJ2-3, with D tentatively TRBD2 (6 bases). CDR1 and CDR2 (germline): MNHEY, SMNVEV (reference sequence). The CDR3 length is 14 residues. With 2 bases removed from V and 6 bases from J, the gap between germline ends came to 12 bases. The CDR3 sequence: CASSLRDFLDTQYF. In DNA form, the CDR3 reads TGTGCCAGCAGTTTACGGGACTTTTTGGATACGCAGTATTTT.

This rearrangement joins TRBV5-1 to TRBJ1-1; 7 nucleotides align to TRBD1. The CDR3 extends over 14 amino acids. V lost 4 bases and J lost 2; bases outside the gene matches: 5. The V gene's germline CDR1 is SGHRS and CDR2 YFSETQ. The CDR3 reads CASSLWDSNTEAFF. The CDR3 region has the DNA TGCGCCAGCAGCCTATGGGACAGCAACACTGAAGCTTTCTTT.

In this sample, this clone turned up once. This sequence joins TRBV7-3 and TRBJ2-1; D gene ambiguous. The CDR3 extends over 15 amino acids. The ends were cut back, 1 base at V and 0 bases at J, with 7 bases in the middle. Germline V gene lookup returns CDR1 SGHTA and CDR2 FQGTGA. CDR3 protein: CASSLMGSSYNEQFF. The CDR3 DNA sequence: TGTGCCAGCAGCTTAATGGGCAGCTCCTACAATGAGCAGTTCTTC.

This chain uses TRBV15 with TRBJ2-1, with D unclear. V dropped 0 bases and J dropped 8 bases, with 11 bases sitting between them. The V gene's germline CDR1 is LNHNV and CDR2 YYDKDF (reference sequence). CDR3 length equals 14 residues. CDR3 sequence: CATSRDGEPDEQFF. DNA of the CDR3: TGTGCCACCAGCAGAGATGGAGAACCCGATGAGCAGTTCTTC.